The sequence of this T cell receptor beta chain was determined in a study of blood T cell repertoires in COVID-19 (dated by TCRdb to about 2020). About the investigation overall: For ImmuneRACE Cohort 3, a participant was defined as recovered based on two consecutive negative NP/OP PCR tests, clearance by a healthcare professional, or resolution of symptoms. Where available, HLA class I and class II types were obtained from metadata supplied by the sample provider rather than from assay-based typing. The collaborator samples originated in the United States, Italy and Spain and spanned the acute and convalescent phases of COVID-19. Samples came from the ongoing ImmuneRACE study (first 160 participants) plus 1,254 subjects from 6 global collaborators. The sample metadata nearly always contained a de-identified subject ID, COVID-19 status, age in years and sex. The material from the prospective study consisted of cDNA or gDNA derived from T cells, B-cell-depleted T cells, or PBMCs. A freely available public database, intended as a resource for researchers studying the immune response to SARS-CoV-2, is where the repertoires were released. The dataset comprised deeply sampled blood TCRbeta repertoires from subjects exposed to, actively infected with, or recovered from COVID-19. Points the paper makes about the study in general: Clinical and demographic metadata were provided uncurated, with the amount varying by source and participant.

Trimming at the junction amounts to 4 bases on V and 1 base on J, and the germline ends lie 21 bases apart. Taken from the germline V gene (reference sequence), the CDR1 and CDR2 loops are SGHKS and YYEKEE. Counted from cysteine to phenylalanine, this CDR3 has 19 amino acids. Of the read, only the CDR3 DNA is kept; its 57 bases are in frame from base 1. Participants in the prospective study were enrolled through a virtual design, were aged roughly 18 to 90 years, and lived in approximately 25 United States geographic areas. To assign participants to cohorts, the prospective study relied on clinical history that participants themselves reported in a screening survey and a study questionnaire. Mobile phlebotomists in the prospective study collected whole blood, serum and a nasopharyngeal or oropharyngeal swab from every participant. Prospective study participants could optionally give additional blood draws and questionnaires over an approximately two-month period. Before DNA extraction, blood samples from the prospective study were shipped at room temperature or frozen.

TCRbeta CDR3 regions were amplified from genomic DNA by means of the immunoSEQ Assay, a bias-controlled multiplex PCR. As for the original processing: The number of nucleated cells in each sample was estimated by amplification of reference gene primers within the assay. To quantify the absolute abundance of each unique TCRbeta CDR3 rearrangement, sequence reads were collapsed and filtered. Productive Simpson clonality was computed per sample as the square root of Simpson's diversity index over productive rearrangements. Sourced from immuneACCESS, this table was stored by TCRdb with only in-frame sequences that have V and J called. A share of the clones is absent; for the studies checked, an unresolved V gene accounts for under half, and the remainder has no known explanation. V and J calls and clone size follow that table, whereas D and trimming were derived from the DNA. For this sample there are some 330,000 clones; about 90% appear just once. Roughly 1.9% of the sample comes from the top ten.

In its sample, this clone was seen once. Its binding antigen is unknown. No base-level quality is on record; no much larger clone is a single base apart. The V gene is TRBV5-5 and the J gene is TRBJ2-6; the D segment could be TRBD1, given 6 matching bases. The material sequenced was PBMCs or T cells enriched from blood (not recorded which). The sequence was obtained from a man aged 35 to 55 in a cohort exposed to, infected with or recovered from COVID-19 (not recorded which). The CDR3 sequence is CASSRQVVGSGSGANVLTF. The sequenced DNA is TGTGCCAGCAGCCGACAGGTAGTTGGTTCGGGGTCTGGGGCCAACGTCCTGACTTTC.